One and the same sample provided the 14 T cell receptor beta chains below, sequenced in a study of neurological immune-mediated disorders. TCRdb re-called the 5' RACE reads with MiXCR, one entry per CDR3 protein. In the table there are tens of thousands of distinct CDR3 sequences, under 4% of which are singletons. Time point denoted: longitudinal time-point 1 (baseline). The sample comprised PBMCs. Receptors were obtained from a woman aged 55-69 years with multiple sclerosis.

Ten or more counts support this clonotype. J is TRBJ2-1 and V is TRBV4-1; 11 positions agree with TRBD2. The CDR3 loop spans 18 amino acids. With 0 bases clipped from V and 5 bases from J, the junction kept 9 bases outside the gene matches. CDR1 MGHRA and CDR2 YSYEKL come from the germline V gene. The CDR3 spells CASSQDGAGTSGHNEQFF. The DNA for the CDR3 is TGCGCCAGCAGCCAAGATGGGGCGGGGACTAGCGGACACAATGAGCAGTTCTTC.

Ten or more counts support this clonotype. The chain joins TRBV20-1 to TRBJ1-2; D unresolved. V was shortened by 7 bases and J by 6 bases, with 15 bases between the two germline ends. Germline lookup yields CDR1 DFQATT and CDR2 SNEGSKA (reference sequence). The CDR3 runs to 12 residues. The CDR3 sequence: CSGFGLGDGYTF. In nucleotides, the CDR3 is TGCAGTGGGTTCGGGTTGGGCGATGGCTACACCTTC.

This clonotype has a count of ten or more. The chain employs TRBV12-3 or TRBV12-4 and TRBJ1-2; TRBD1 might be the D (5 bases). The length of the CDR3 is 13 residues. V lost 8 bases, J lost 5 bases, and 15 bases lay in between. CDR3 sequence: CASATHTGYGYTF. CDR3 DNA: TGTGCCAGCGCCACGCATACAGGTTATGGCTACACCTTC.

Many counts were recorded for this clonotype. The gene calls are TRBV6-6 and TRBJ1-5; D is ambiguous. The CDR3 contains 14 residues. The V gene lost 5 bases and the J gene lost 3 bases, with 11 bases spanning the gap. CDR1 MNHNY and CDR2 SVGAGI come from the germline V gene (reference sequence). The CDR3 DNA follows: TGTGCCAGCAGTGCAGGACGGATCAATCAGCCCCAGCATTTT. Amino acid sequence: CASSAGRINQPQHF.

This clonotype was picked up many times. V is TRBV5-1 and J is TRBJ1-2; weak D call: TRBD1 (5 bases). Trimming removed 5 bases at V and 8 bases at J, with 13 bases between. The CDR3 is 12 residues long. CDR1 SGHRS and CDR2 YFSETQ come from the germline V gene. Here the CDR3 reads CASRITGHGYTF. The CDR3 nucleotides are TGCGCCAGCAGAATCACGGGGCACGGCTACACCTTC.

This clonotype has a count of ten or more. The chain carries TRBV5-1 and TRBJ1-6; maybe TRBD1 (5 bases). CDR3 length equals 15 residues. V lost 0 bases to trimming and J lost 5 bases, with 9 bases between them. The germline V gene has CDR1 SGHRS and CDR2 YFSETQ. CDR3 in amino acids: CASSLGQSDNSPLHF. CDR3 nucleotides: TGCGCCAGCAGCTTGGGACAGTCAGATAATTCACCCCTCCACTTT. The variable domain in full, completed from reference TRBV5-1 and TRBJ1-6, reads KAGVTQTPRYLIKTRGQQVTLSCSPISGHRSVSWYQQTPGQGLQFLFEYFSETQRNKGNFPGRFSGRQFSNSRSEMNVSTLELGDSALYLCASSLGQSDNSPLHFGNGTRLTVT.

Judged by abundance, this clonotype is medium-sized. The V and J genes are TRBV20-1 and TRBJ1-1; the match to TRBD1 covers 10 bases. Germline V gene sequence: CDR1 DFQATT, CDR2 SNEGSKA (reference sequence). Losses at the gene ends were 5 bases for V and 7 bases for J; bases not matched to a gene: 13. CDR3 length: 15 amino acids. CDR3 in DNA: TGCAGTGCTCACCTGCTTCGGACAGGGGGGGTTGAAGCTTTCTTT. Its translation is CSAHLLRTGGVEAFF.

This clonotype was observed many times. This sequence joins TRBV30 and TRBJ2-5; D may correspond to TRBD1 or TRBD2 (6 bases each). Germline V gene sequence: CDR1 GTSNPN, CDR2 SVGIG (reference sequence). The CDR3 has 12 amino acids. With 6 bases removed from V and 4 bases from J, the gap between germline ends came to 12 bases. CDR3 sequence reads: CACSRGGETQYF. CDR3 DNA sequence: TGTGCCTGTTCCAGGGGAGGAGAGACCCAGTACTTC.

The V and J genes are TRBV20-1 and TRBJ2-6; 9 bases match TRBD1. Per germline, CDR1 DFQATT and CDR2 SNEGSKA (reference sequence). This CDR3 has 16 amino acids. V trimming: 5 bases; J trimming: 2 bases; junction bases outside the gene matches: 7. CDR3 residues: CSAAQGAGTGANVLTF. The CDR3 nucleotides read TGCAGTGCTGCACAGGGGGCTGGTACTGGGGCCAACGTCCTGACTTTC.

Many counts were recorded for this clonotype. V usage is TRBV30 and J usage is TRBJ2-1; 7 bases match TRBD1. The CDR3 is 13 amino acids. Germline V lookup: CDR1 GTSNPN, CDR2 SVGIG (reference sequence). V was clipped by 0 bases and J by 10 bases; unmatched bases: 6. CDR3 DNA sequence: TGTGCCTGGAGTGTAGGTACAGGGGAGGAGCAGTTCTTC. Translation gives CAWSVGTGEEQFF.

At least ten counts were recorded for this clonotype. The V and J genes are TRBV10-3 and TRBJ2-5; a possible D gene is TRBD1 (6 bases). V lost 2 bases and J 1 base, leaving 14 bases between the germline ends. From germline, CDR1 is ENHRY and CDR2 SYGVKD. The CDR3 is 16 amino acids. In nucleotides, the CDR3 is TGTGCCATCAGTGAGGGCAGGGGAAAGGGCCAAGAGACCCAGTACTTC. Amino acid sequence: CAISEGRGKGQETQYF.

This clonotype came up once. This chain connects TRBV6-6 to TRBJ1-1; 7 bases are shared with TRBD1. V gave up 6 bases and J gave up 1 base; unmatched junction bases: 5. CDR3 length: 14 residues. Germline-derived CDR1 and CDR2 are MNHNY and SVGAGI (reference sequence). The CDR3 spells CASRLRGENTEAFF. CDR3 in DNA: TGTGCCAGCAGACTCAGGGGGGAGAACACTGAAGCTTTCTTT.

This clonotype was found many times. The rearrangement joins TRBV5-1 to TRBJ2-4, with a possible D match to TRBD2 (5 bases). CDR1 is SGHRS, CDR2 YFSETQ, per germline. Trimming took 0 bases from V and 4 from J, leaving 14 bases between them. The CDR3 runs 16 residues. CDR3 DNA sequence: TGCGCCAGCAGCTTGGCTCCACCACTAGGAAAAAACATTCAGTACTTC. Residues: CASSLAPPLGKNIQYF. Drawing the rest from reference TRBV5-1 and TRBJ2-4, the complete variable domain is KAGVTQTPRYLIKTRGQQVTLSCSPISGHRSVSWYQQTPGQGLQFLFEYFSETQRNKGNFPGRFSGRQFSNSRSEMNVSTLELGDSALYLCASSLAPPLGKNIQYFGAGTRLSVL.

Many counts were recorded for this clonotype. This chain joins TRBV12-3 or TRBV12-4 and TRBJ2-7; 11 bases are shared with TRBD1. The CDR3 loop spans 15 amino acids. Trimming at V came to 7 bases and at J to 2 bases, leaving 7 bases not matched to a gene. The CDR3 protein is CASTGDRGETYEQYF. The CDR3 region has the DNA TGTGCCAGCACCGGGGACAGGGGGGAGACCTACGAGCAGTACTTC.